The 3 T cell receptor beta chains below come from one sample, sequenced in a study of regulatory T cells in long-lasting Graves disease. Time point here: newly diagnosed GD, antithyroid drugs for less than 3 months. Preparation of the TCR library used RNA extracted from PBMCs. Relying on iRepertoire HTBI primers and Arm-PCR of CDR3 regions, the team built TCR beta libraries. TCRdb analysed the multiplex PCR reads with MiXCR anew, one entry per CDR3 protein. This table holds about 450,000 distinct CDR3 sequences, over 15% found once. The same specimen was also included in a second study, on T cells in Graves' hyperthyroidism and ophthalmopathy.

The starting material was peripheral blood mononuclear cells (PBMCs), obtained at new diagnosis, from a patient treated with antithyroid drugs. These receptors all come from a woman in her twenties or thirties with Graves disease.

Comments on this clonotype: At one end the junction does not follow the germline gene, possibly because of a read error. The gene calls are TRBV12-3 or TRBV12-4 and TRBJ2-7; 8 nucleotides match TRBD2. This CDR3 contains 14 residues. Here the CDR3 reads CASRLAGPGYEQYF. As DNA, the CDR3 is TGTGCCAGCCGTTTAGCGGGGCCAGGATACGAGCAGTACTTC.

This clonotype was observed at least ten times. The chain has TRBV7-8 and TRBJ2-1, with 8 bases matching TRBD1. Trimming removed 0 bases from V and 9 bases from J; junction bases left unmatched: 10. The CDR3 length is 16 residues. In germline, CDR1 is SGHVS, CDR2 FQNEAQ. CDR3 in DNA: TGTGCCAGCAGCTTAGCGGGACAGGAAGCAATTCGTGAGCAGTTCTTC. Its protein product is CASSLAGQEAIREQFF.

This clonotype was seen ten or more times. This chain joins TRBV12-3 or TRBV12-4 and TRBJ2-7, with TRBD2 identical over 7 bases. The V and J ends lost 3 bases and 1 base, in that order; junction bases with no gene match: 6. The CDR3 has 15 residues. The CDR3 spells CASSFRASGSYEQYF. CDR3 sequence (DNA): TGTGCCAGCAGTTTTAGGGCTAGCGGATCCTACGAGCAGTACTTC.